This TCR beta chain was obtained from a study of blood T cell repertoires in COVID-19. Study in general: Specimens from acute and convalescent COVID-19 originated in the United States, Italy and Spain. T cells, B-cell-depleted T cells, or PBMCs supplied cDNA or gDNA.

Per the original methods: Researchers report that nucleated cell counts were estimated from reference gene primer amplification. Measured with immunoSEQ multiplex PCR; TCRdb has only the in-frame clones, and not every one. V, J and clone size derive from that table, while D and trimming were established from the DNA sequence. The sample holds around 67,000 clones; approximately 86% are singletons and the top ten take roughly 2.1%. V was cut by 4 bases and J by 0 bases, with 14 bases left in between. The CDR3 length is 15 residues. From germline, CDR1 is SGHRS and CDR2 YFSETQ. This clone was seen a single time.

The sample comprised peripheral blood. The genes are TRBV5-1 and TRBJ2-7; maybe TRBD2 (5 bases). This clonotype originated in a woman at least 80 years old with active or convalescent COVID-19. The CDR3 sequence: CASSPDFAGSYEQYF. Written as DNA, the CDR3 is TGCGCCAGCAGCCCGGACTTCGCCGGCTCCTACGAGCAGTACTTC.